Following are 14 T cell receptor beta chains from one sample sequenced in a study of shared clonotypes between healthy human individuals. Using immunoSEQ multiplex PCR, the repertoire was profiled, and TCRdb retains in-frame clones only, with some absent. Here the sample spans 950,000 to 1,300,000 clones, under 80% being singletons. The sample comprised memory CD4+ T cells sorted from blood. Regarding subset: CD45RA-negative fraction. The receptors here all came from a man between 18 and 35 years old in good health.

The sample holds a few counts of this clone. The rearrangement links TRBV28 to TRBJ2-7; maybe TRBD1 (6 bases). Trimming stripped 6 bases from V and 0 bases from J, with 9 bases between. This CDR3 has 13 amino acids. Per germline, CDR1 MDHEN and CDR2 SYDVKM. The CDR3 coding sequence is TGTGCCAGCAGACAGGGTCCCTCCTACGAGCAGTACTTC. Encoded protein: CASRQGPSYEQYF.

V usage is TRBV28 and J usage is TRBJ2-7; the match to TRBD1 covers 9 bases. Germline V gene data show CDR1 as MDHEN and CDR2 as SYDVKM. V was clipped by 5 bases and J by 3 bases; unmatched bases: 2. The CDR3 is made up of 13 amino acids. CDR3 amino acids: CASSADRGYEQYF. DNA of the CDR3: TGTGCCAGCAGTGCGGACAGGGGCTACGAGCAGTACTTC.

The V and J genes are TRBV4-3 and TRBJ2-5; D gene ambiguous. There are 14 residues in the CDR3. V lost 1 base and J 5 bases, leaving 11 bases between the germline ends. Germline loops: CDR1 LGHNA, CDR2 YSLEER. CDR3 sequence: CASSQVGYGETQYF. The CDR3 DNA reads TGCGCCAGCAGCCAAGTGGGGTACGGGGAGACCCAGTACTTC.

The chain links TRBV7-2 to TRBJ1-3; D is ambiguous. The ends were cut back, 2 bases at V and 2 bases at J, with 13 bases in the middle. The CDR3 is 16 residues long. CDR1 is SGHTA and CDR2 is FQGNSA in the germline V gene. DNA of the CDR3: TGTGCCAGCAGCTTATTTGCCTCAGGAACTGGAAACACCATATATTTT. The encoded protein is CASSLFASGTGNTIYF.

CDR3 sequence: CASSRGTGEDNEQFF. The CDR3 nucleotides are TGTGCCAGCAGTCGCGGGACAGGGGAAGACAATGAGCAGTTCTTC. The chain couples TRBV2 to TRBJ2-1; TRBD1 matches 10 bases. Germline assignment: CDR1 SNHLY and CDR2 FYNNEI. Trimming removed 5 bases from V and 5 bases from J; junction bases left unmatched: 6. The length of the CDR3 is 15 residues.

V and J are TRBV4-2 and TRBJ2-7; 10 positions agree with TRBD1. The CDR3 sequence is 15 residues long. V shed 1 base and J 6 bases; nucleotides not matched to a gene: 6. The germline gives CDR1 LGHNA, CDR2 YNFKEQ. This chain's CDR3 is CASSQGGTGVSEQYF. The CDR3 region has the DNA TGTGCCAGCAGCCAAGGGGGGACAGGGGTCTCCGAGCAGTACTTC.

Only a few counts were recorded for this clone. V is TRBV4-1 and J is TRBJ1-5, with unresolved D. CDR1 and CDR2 from the germline V gene are MGHRA and YSYEKL. CDR3 length: 17 amino acids. The germline V and J ends were trimmed by 0 bases and 2 bases, with 14 bases remaining between them. Written as DNA, the CDR3 is TGCGCCAGCAGCCAAGAGGGAGGAGGGTTGGGCAATCAGCCCCAGCATTTT. Amino acid sequence: CASSQEGGGLGNQPQHF.

At least ten counts were recorded for this clone. The rearrangement uses TRBV28 and TRBJ1-3; 7 bases are shared with TRBD1. The CDR3 has 16 amino acids. V shed 8 bases and J 0 bases; nucleotides not matched to a gene: 10. CDR1 and CDR2 (germline): MDHEN, SYDVKM. CDR3 loop: CASPHYRGPSGNTIYF. CDR3 bases: TGTGCCAGCCCCCACTACAGGGGTCCCTCTGGAAACACCATATATTTT. Looking up the rest from reference TRBV28 and TRBJ1-3 gives the full variable domain: DVKVTQSSRYLVKRTGEKVFLECVQDMDHENMFWYRQDPGLGLRLIYFSYDVKMKEKGDIPEGYSVSREKKERFSLILESASTNQTSMYLCASPHYRGPSGNTIYFGEGSWLTVV.

The chain couples TRBV5-6 to TRBJ1-6; 7 positions match TRBD1. Germline CDR1 SGHDT, CDR2 YYEEEE. Trimming at V came to 4 bases and at J to 8 bases, leaving 9 bases not matched to a gene. This CDR3 spans 15 amino acids. The CDR3 sequence: CASSEGRGQYSPLHF. Here the CDR3 DNA reads TGTGCCAGCAGCGAAGGGAGGGGGCAATATTCACCCCTCCACTTT.

The gene calls are TRBV18 and TRBJ1-6; 7 bases line up with TRBD1. The junction had 5 bases not matched to a gene; V was cut back by 2 bases and J by 7 bases. CDR3 size: 15 residues. Germline CDR1 is KGHSH and CDR2 is LQKENI. The CDR3 protein is CASSPLTGSNSPLHF. CDR3 coding DNA: TGTGCCAGCTCACCATTGACAGGGTCCAATTCACCCCTCCACTTT.

V is TRBV9 and J is TRBJ1-2, with 8 bases identical to TRBD1. V was pared by 0 bases and J by 8 bases, with 6 bases of the junction left unmatched. This CDR3 has 14 amino acids. CDR1 and CDR2 (germline): SGDLS, YYNGEE. The CDR3 here is CASSVDQGARGYTF. CDR3 coding DNA: TGTGCCAGCAGCGTAGACCAGGGGGCTAGGGGCTACACCTTC.

This rearrangement joins TRBV5-6 to TRBJ1-6; D is unresolved. The CDR3 is 16 residues long. The V and J ends lost 0 bases and 0 bases respectively, with 7 bases between them. Germline CDR1 reads SGHDT; CDR2 reads YYEEEE. CDR3 region: CASSLGPSSYNSPLHF. In nucleotides, the CDR3 is TGTGCCAGCAGCTTGGGCCCGAGCTCCTATAATTCACCCCTCCACTTT.

This clone came up once. This sequence joins TRBV19 and TRBJ1-6; D may be TRBD1 (6 bases). CDR1 LNHDA and CDR2 SQIVND come from the germline V gene (reference sequence). The CDR3 loop spans 14 amino acids. V gave up 6 bases and J gave up 9 bases, with 15 bases separating them. The CDR3 reads CASSYREWGSPLHF. The CDR3 region has the DNA TGTGCCAGTAGCTACAGGGAATGGGGTTCACCCCTCCACTTT.

As regards this clone: This CDR3 is also generated by other DNA sequences in the sample. The genes are TRBV10-3 and TRBJ2-3, with 9 positions matching TRBD1. This CDR3 region has 15 residues. V shed 2 bases, J shed 0 bases, and the junction held 0 bases outside the gene matches. From germline, CDR1 is ENHRY and CDR2 SYGVKD. DNA for the CDR3: TGTGCCATCAGTGAGGGACAGGGGAGCACAGATACGCAGTATTTT. Residues: CAISEGQGSTDTQYF.